These T cell receptor beta chains were read from a single sample in a study of post-analysis software for immune sequencing data. Using its own MiXCR run on the PCR reads, TCRdb lists one record per CDR3 protein. The sample records 750,000 to 950,000 distinct CDR3 sequences, roughly 58% being singletons. The sequenced material came from blood. Source of these receptors: a girl aged 5 to 17 with multiple sclerosis. CDR3s include the opening cysteine and the closing phenylalanine or tryptophan. A D gene is named only where the DNA matches it firmly. Clone sizes are given selectively: once, few, many, or a class where the clone is expanded.

D gene | J gene | clone size | V gene | CDR3 DNA | CDR3 protein
TRBD2 | TRBJ2-7 | few | TRBV12-3/TRBV12-4 | TGTGCCAGCAGTTTTGGGACTAGCGGGGCCGCCTACGAGCAGTACTTC | CASSFGTSGAAYEQYF
. | TRBJ2-3 | . | TRBV12-3/TRBV12-4 | TGTGCCAGCAGTTTGGTTTCAAATACGCAGTATTTT | CASSLVSNTQYF
TRBD2 | TRBJ2-3 | . | TRBV10-3 | TGTGCCATCAGCCTTAGCGGGGGGGCGGCAGATACGCAGTATTTT | CAISLSGGAADTQYF
. | TRBJ2-5 | once | TRBV7-2 | TGTGCCAGCAGCTTAGGGCGCGGAATAGAGACCCAGTACTTC | CASSLGRGIETQYF
TRBD2 | TRBJ2-3 | . | TRBV20-1 | TGCAGTGCTATTCTAGCGGGAAGGAGCACAGATACGCAGTATTTT | CSAILAGRSTDTQYF
. | TRBJ2-1 | . | TRBV20-1 | TGCAGTGCTAGACTTGGCGACTCTAGCTCCTACAATGAGCAGTTCTTC | CSARLGDSSSYNEQFF
TRBD2 | TRBJ2-7 | . | TRBV3-1 | TGTGCCAGCAGTATTCTAGCGGGGGCTACCTACGAGCAGTACTTC | CASSILAGATYEQYF
. | TRBJ1-1 | many | TRBV5-1 | TGCGCCAGCAGCTTGGAGGGGTATAACACTGAAGCTTTCTTT | CASSLEGYNTEAFF
. | TRBJ2-4 | . | TRBV29-1 | TGCAGTGTTGCTGGGGGGGCCAAAAACATCCAGTACTTC | CSVAGGAKNIQYF
. | TRBJ1-3 | . | TRBV6-1 | TGTGCCAGCAGTGAAGCTTGGAGCTCTGGAAACACCATATATTTT | CASSEAWSSGNTIYF
TRBD2 | TRBJ2-1 | . | TRBV5-6 | TGTGCCAGCAGCATAGCGGGAGTTACCTACAATGAGCAGTTCTTC | CASSIAGVTYNEQFF
. | TRBJ2-1 | . | TRBV5-1 | TGCGCCAGCAACAGGGTTTTCCACAATGAGCAGTTCTTC | CASNRVFHNEQFF
. | TRBJ1-2 | few | TRBV10-3 | TGTGCCATCAGTGACGGGGGGGACTATGGCTACACCTTC | CAISDGGDYGYTF
TRBD1 | TRBJ1-2 | . | TRBV7-8 | TGTGCCAGCAGCTTAGGGTCTGGGACAGGCGATGGCTACACCTTC | CASSLGSGTGDGYTF
TRBD1 | TRBJ2-5 | . | TRBV9 | TGTGCCAGCAGCGCTGGATCCGGGACAGAAAAAGAGACCCAGTACTTC | CASSAGSGTEKETQYF
. | TRBJ2-7 | . | TRBV14 | TGTGCCAGCAGCCCCATTGGACAGCTGCAGTACTTC | CASSPIGQLQYF
TRBD2 | TRBJ2-1 | . | TRBV12-3/TRBV12-4 | TGTGCCAGCAGTTTGGGGGGAATAGCGGGAGGGTACAATGAGCAGTTCTTC | CASSLGGIAGGYNEQFF
. | TRBJ2-4 | few | TRBV9 | TGTGCCAGCAGCGTAGCTCTGACAGGCGACTCAGGACCAAACATTCAGTACTTC | CASSVALTGDSGPNIQYF
. | TRBJ2-1 | . | TRBV11-2 | TGTGCCAGCAGCTTATCTGTTAGTACTACAGCCAAGCAGTTCTTC | CASSLSVSTTAKQFF
. | TRBJ2-5 | few | TRBV5-1 | TGCGCCAGCAGCTTTGACAGGACCCAATTAGGCCAGTACTTC | CASSFDRTQLGQYF
. | TRBJ2-1 | . | TRBV27 | TGTGCCAGCACGCGTTATGGGGCGAGGAATGAGCAGTTCTTC | CASTRYGARNEQFF
TRBD2 | TRBJ2-7 | . | TRBV18 | TGTGCCAGCTCACCACCAGCGGGAACCTACGAGCAGTACTTC | CASSPPAGTYEQYF
TRBD2 | TRBJ2-1 | . | TRBV29-1 | TGCAGCGTTGCTACTAGCGGGAGCTGGGATGAGCAGTTCTTC | CSVATSGSWDEQFF
. | TRBJ2-3 | . | TRBV2 | TGTGCCAACTCCGGGGAGCAAGGAGATACGCAGTATTTT | CANSGEQGDTQYF
TRBD2 | TRBJ2-5 | . | TRBV7-2 | TGTGCCAGCAGCTTAGCGGTGACTTCGGGGGGGCAGACCCAGTACTTC | CASSLAVTSGGQTQYF
. | TRBJ2-1 | few | TRBV15 | TGTGCCACCAGCAGAAGGGAGCTTAGCTCCTACAATGAGCAGTTCTTC | CATSRRELSSYNEQFF
. | TRBJ2-5 | . | TRBV7-2 | TGTGCCAGCACCAATTCACTGACACAGACGCAGTACTTC | CASTNSLTQTQYF
TRBD1 | TRBJ2-1 | . | TRBV27 | TGTGCCAGCAGGACGACAGGGCATAATGAGCAGTTCTTC | CASRTTGHNEQFF
. | TRBJ2-1 | few | TRBV29-1 | TGCAGCGGAGTCACCTCTCCGGGATCCGAGCAGTTCTTC | CSGVTSPGSEQFF
TRBD2 | TRBJ2-2 | . | TRBV29-1 | TGCATCGTTGAAGGGACTACTAGCGGGAGGGCCCATGTCCCCGGGGAGCTGTTTTTT | CIVEGTTSGRAHVPGELFF
TRBD1 | TRBJ1-2 | . | TRBV12-3/TRBV12-4 | TGTGCCAGCAGTCCGGGACAGGCAGGAGCAAACTATGGCTACATCTTC | CASSPGQAGANYGYIF
. | TRBJ2-5 | many | TRBV20-1 | TGCAGTGCTAGCGGGGGCGCGGAGACCCAGTACTTC | CSASGGAETQYF
. | TRBJ2-7 | . | TRBV5-1 | TGCGCCAGCAGCTCCCTTGGGGCAATCTACGAGCAGTACTTC | CASSSLGAIYEQYF
. | TRBJ2-1 | . | TRBV3-1 | TGTACCAGCAGCCAGAGGATCTCCCCCTACAATGAGCAGTTCTTC | CTSSQRISPYNEQFF
. | TRBJ1-2 | . | TRBV15 | TGTGCCACCAGCCGCGAGTTTAATGGCTACACCTTC | CATSREFNGYTF
. | TRBJ2-5 | . | TRBV29-1 | TGCAGCGGGGGGGTTTGGGACAGCCAAGAGACCCAGTACTTC | CSGGVWDSQETQYF
. | TRBJ2-1 | . | TRBV11-3 | TGTGCCAGCAGCTTTGAGGGGGGGGCTTACAATGAGCAGTTCTTC | CASSFEGGAYNEQFF
. | TRBJ2-1 | . | TRBV5-1 | TGCGCCAGCAGCTTGGAGGGAACGTTCAATGAGCAGTTCTTC | CASSLEGTFNEQFF
. | TRBJ1-1 | . | TRBV7-3 | TGTGCCAGCAGCCTAGGCGGGGGCAGGTCGAACACTGAAGCTTTCTTT | CASSLGGGRSNTEAFF
. | TRBJ2-5 | . | TRBV20-1 | TGCAGTGCTAGAGCCATGGGGGAGACCCAGTACTTC | CSARAMGETQYF
TRBD1 | TRBJ2-7 | . | TRBV4-1 | TGCGCCAGCAGCCAGACCCCCTTGGGCCCGGGACAGGGGAGATTCGAGCAGTACTTC | CASSQTPLGPGQGRFEQYF
. | TRBJ1-2 | . | TRBV5-5 | TGTGCCAGCAGCCCGCAGGGAAAAAACTATGGCTACACCTTC | CASSPQGKNYGYTF
. | TRBJ1-6 | once | TRBV12-3/TRBV12-4 | TGTGCCAGCCAGGGAGACTATAATTCACCCCTCCACTTT | CASQGDYNSPLHF
. | TRBJ2-1 | . | TRBV15 | TGTGCCACCAGCAGAGATCGCCAGGCAAATGAGCAGTTCTTC | CATSRDRQANEQFF
TRBD1 | TRBJ2-7 | . | TRBV5-1 | TGCGCCAGCAGAACAGGGGACGAGCAGTACTTC | CASRTGDEQYF
TRBD2 | TRBJ2-7 | . | TRBV20-1 | TGCAGTGCTAGAGATCTAGCGGGGGCGATGACCTACGAGCAGTACTTC | CSARDLAGAMTYEQYF
. | TRBJ1-2 | . | TRBV12-1 | TGTGCCAGCAGCCGAACATCGGAGGACAGGGTCGATGGCTACACCTTC | CASSRTSEDRVDGYTF
. | TRBJ2-3 | . | TRBV5-1 | TGCGCCAGCCGGCCAACAGGGTTCGCCAGCACAGATACGCAGTATTTT | CASRPTGFASTDTQYF
. | TRBJ1-6 | once | TRBV5-6 | TGTGCCAGCAGCTTGGCCCAATGGAATTCACCCCTCCACTTT | CASSLAQWNSPLHF
. | TRBJ2-1 | . | TRBV3-1 | TGTGCCAGCAGCCTAACCTGGGGGACTGAGCAGTTCTTC | CASSLTWGTEQFF
. | TRBJ2-7 | . | TRBV5-1 | TGCGCCAGCAGCTTGAGGATAGCGCCCTCCTACGAGCAGTACTTC | CASSLRIAPSYEQYF
TRBD1 | TRBJ2-1 | . | TRBV15 | TGTGCCACCAGCAGGGCCCCGTTAGGACAGGGGGCTAATGAGCAGTTCTTC | CATSRAPLGQGANEQFF
. | TRBJ2-5 | few | TRBV7-9 | TGTGCCAGCAGCCCCAGGGTGGAGACCCAGTACTTC | CASSPRVETQYF
. | TRBJ2-1 | . | TRBV20-1 | TGCAGTGCCCCGGTGGGGGGACCCTACAATGAGCAGTTCTTC | CSAPVGGPYNEQFF
. | TRBJ2-5 | many | TRBV20-1 | TGCAGTGCCTCACAGGGTTCGGAGACCCAGTACTTC | CSASQGSETQYF
. | TRBJ1-6 | . | TRBV7-2 | TGTGCCAGCAGCCACCGGGCCGTTAATTCACCCCTCCACTTT | CASSHRAVNSPLHF
TRBD2 | TRBJ2-1 | . | TRBV7-9 | TGTGCCAGCAGCTCGCAGGGACTAGCGGAGTACAATGAGCAGTTCTTC | CASSSQGLAEYNEQFF